This record looks at one T cell receptor beta chain sequence and its context. Its antigen is not known. TCRdb's table, derived via immunoSEQ multiplex PCR, lists solely in-frame clones and lacks some. The sample comprises approximately 46,000 clones, just over 85% of which are singletons, and 4.5% to 6.5% rests with the top ten. These data originate in a study of T cell clonotyping in hematopoietic cell transplantation. Across the whole study: Pretransplant recipient samples were taken after cytoreduction. General study findings and limits: Recipient TCR diversity dropped after transplant; expanded clonotypes rose from day 30 to 180.

Time point specified: recipient sample about 28 days before transplant, after cytoreduction. Sequenced here: peripheral blood mononuclear cells, sampled before stem cell transplant. The TCR originated in a man aged 55 to 69 with biphenotypic leukemia. Some clones in this sample may be carry-over from other donors' samples.

CDR3 protein: CATWGMGYGYTF. CDR3 nucleotides: TGCGCCACGTGGGGGATGGGCTATGGCTACACCTTC. This chain links TRBV4-3 with TRBJ1-2, with D possibly TRBD1 on 5 matching bases. CDR1 and CDR2 (germline): LGHNA, YSLEER. CDR3 length: 12 amino acids. Trimming shortened V by 10 bases and J by 4 bases, and 13 bases separated the two germline ends.